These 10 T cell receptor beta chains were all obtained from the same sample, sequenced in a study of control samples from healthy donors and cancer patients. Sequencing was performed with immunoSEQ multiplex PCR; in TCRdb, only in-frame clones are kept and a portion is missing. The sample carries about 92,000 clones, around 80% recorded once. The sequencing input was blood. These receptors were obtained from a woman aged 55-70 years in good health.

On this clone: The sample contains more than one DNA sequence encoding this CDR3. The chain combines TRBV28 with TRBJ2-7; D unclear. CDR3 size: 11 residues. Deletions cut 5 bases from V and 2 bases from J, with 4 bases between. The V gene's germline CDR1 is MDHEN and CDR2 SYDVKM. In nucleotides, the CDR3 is TGTGCCAGCAGTACTACCTACGAGCAGTACTTC. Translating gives CASSTTYEQYF.

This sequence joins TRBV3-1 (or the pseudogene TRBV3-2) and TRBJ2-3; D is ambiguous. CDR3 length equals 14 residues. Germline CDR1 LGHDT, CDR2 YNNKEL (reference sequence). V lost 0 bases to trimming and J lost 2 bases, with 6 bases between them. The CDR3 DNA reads TGTGCCAGCAGCCAAGATCTCATCACAGATACGCAGTATTTT. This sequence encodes CASSQDLITDTQYF.

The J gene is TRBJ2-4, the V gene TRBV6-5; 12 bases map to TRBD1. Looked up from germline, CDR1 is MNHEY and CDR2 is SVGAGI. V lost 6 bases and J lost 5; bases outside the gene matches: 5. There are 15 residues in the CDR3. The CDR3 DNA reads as TGTGCCAGCAGGGCCGGGACAGGGGGCCAAAACATTCAGTACTTC. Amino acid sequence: CASRAGTGGQNIQYF.

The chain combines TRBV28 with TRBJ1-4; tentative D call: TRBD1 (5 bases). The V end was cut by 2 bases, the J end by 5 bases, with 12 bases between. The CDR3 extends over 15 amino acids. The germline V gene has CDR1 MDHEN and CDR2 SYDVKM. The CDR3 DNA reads TGTGCCAGCAGTTTAGCATCAGGGCCGAATGAAAAACTGTTTTTT. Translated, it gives CASSLASGPNEKLFF. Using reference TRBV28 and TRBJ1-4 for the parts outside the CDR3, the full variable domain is DVKVTQSSRYLVKRTGEKVFLECVQDMDHENMFWYRQDPGLGLRLIYFSYDVKMKEKGDIPEGYSVSREKKERFSLILESASTNQTSMYLCASSLASGPNEKLFFGSGTQLSVL.

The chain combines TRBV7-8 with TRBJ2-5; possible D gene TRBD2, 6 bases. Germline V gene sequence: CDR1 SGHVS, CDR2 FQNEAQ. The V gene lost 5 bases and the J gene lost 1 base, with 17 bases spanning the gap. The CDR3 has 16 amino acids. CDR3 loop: CASSPLGEEFQETQYF. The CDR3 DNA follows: TGTGCCAGCAGCCCCCTTGGGGAGGAGTTCCAAGAGACCCAGTACTTC.

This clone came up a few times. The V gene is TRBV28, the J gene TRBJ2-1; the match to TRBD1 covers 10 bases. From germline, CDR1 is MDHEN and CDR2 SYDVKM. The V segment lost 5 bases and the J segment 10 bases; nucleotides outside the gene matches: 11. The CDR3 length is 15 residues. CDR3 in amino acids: CASSPHGTGDLEQFF. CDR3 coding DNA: TGTGCCAGCAGTCCTCACGGGACAGGGGATTTGGAGCAGTTCTTC.

The CDR3 is CAIRGVFLDSPLHF. CDR3 bases: TGTGCCATTAGGGGGGTATTTTTGGATTCACCCCTCCACTTT. The chain is built from TRBV6-5 and TRBJ1-6; D possibly corresponds to TRBD1 (6 bases). V was cut by 10 bases and J by 8 bases, with 18 bases left in between. The CDR3 spans 14 residues. The germline gives CDR1 MNHEY, CDR2 SVGAGI.

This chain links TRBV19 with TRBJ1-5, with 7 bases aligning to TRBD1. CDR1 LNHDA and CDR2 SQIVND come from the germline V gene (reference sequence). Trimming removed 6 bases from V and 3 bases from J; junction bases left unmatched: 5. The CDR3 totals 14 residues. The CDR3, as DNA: TGTGCCAGTAGGTTGACAGGGATCAATCAGCCCCAGCATTTT. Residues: CASRLTGINQPQHF.

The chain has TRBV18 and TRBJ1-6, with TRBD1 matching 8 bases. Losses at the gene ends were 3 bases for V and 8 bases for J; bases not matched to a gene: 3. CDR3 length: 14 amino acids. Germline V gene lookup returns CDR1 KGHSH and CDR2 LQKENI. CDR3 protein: CASSPGRGHSPLHF. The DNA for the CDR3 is TGTGCCAGCTCACCGGGCAGGGGGCATTCACCCCTCCACTTT.

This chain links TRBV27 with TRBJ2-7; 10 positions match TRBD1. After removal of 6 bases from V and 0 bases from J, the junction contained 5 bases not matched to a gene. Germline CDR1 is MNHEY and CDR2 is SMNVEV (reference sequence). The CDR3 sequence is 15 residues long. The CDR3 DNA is TGTGCCAGCAGGAAGGGGACAGGGGCCTCCTACGAGCAGTACTTC. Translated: CASRKGTGASYEQYF.